A selection of T cell receptor beta chains follows, all from one sample in a study of T cells in Graves' hyperthyroidism and ophthalmopathy. Using its own MiXCR run on the multiplex PCR reads, TCRdb lists one record per CDR3 protein. The table includes 750,000 to 900,000 distinct CDR3 sequences, approximately 40% detected once. Sequenced sample: blood. The receptors were gathered from a man younger than 30 with Graves' hyperthyroidism. CDR3s include the opening cysteine and the closing phenylalanine or tryptophan. D genes are given only for firm matches. Clone sizes are given selectively: once, few, many, or a class where the clone is expanded.

many	TRBV2	TRBJ1-1	TRBD1	TGTGCCAGCACTGAAAGGACAGGGACGAGCACTGAAGCTTTCTTT	CASTERTGTSTEAFF
NA	TRBV7-2	TRBJ1-1	NA	TGCGCCAGCAGCCGAACGAGAGGGAGTGAAGCTTTCTTT	CASSRTRGSEAFF
NA	TRBV29-1	TRBJ1-1	NA	TGCAGCGCCCGACGGGGGGGTATGAACACTGAAGCTTTCTTT	CSARRGGMNTEAFF
NA	TRBV10-3	TRBJ2-5	TRBD2	TGTGCCAGCACGAATAATGCGGGAGAAGAGACCCAGTACTTC	CASTNNAGEETQYF
once	TRBV10-3	TRBJ2-1	NA	TGTGCCATCGTCAACCCACCGTACAATGAGCAGTTCTTC	CAIVNPPYNEQFF
few	TRBV19	TRBJ2-7	NA	TGTGCCAGCGGCCCCCCGGGGGCGGCCCTGTACGAGCAGTACTTC	CASGPPGAALYEQYF
many	TRBV7-9	TRBJ1-2	NA	TGTGCCAGCAGCCCAGTTGGTGCAGGGGCTAACTATGGCTACACCTTC	CASSPVGAGANYGYTF
many	TRBV7-8	TRBJ1-2	NA	TGTGCCAGCAGCTTAGCAGTGACAACCTATGGCTACACCTTC	CASSLAVTTYGYTF
once	TRBV2	TRBJ1-4	TRBD1	TGTGCCAGCAGATCGACGGGACAGGGGATTTTTGTGGGGAATGAAAAACTGTTTTTT	CASRSTGQGIFVGNEKLFF
NA	TRBV9	TRBJ1-1	TRBD1	TGTGCCAGCAGCCAGAAGGGGGCAGGGGGATCCGAAGCTTTCTTT	CASSQKGAGGSEAFF
NA	TRBV24-1	TRBJ1-4	TRBD1	TGTGCCACCAGTGATACAGGCAGGGACAGGTCTAATGAAAAACTGTTTTTT	CATSDTGRDRSNEKLFF
NA	TRBV9	TRBJ1-1	NA	TGTGCCAGCAGCACGTTGGCGACTGAAGCTTTCTTT	CASSTLATEAFF
many	TRBV24-1	TRBJ2-6	TRBD1	TGTGCCACCTCCGGGACAGGGGGGGTTGGGGCCAACGTCCTGACTTTC	CATSGTGGVGANVLTF
once	TRBV29-1	TRBJ1-2	NA	TGCAGCGCTGACCCTTCCGGGACGGAGGGGTATGGCTACACCTTC	CSADPSGTEGYGYTF
NA	TRBV5-1	TRBJ1-1	TRBD1	TGCGCCAGCAGCGCCACACAGGGGATGAACACTGAAGCTTTCTTT	CASSATQGMNTEAFF
NA	TRBV29-1	TRBJ1-1	NA	TGCAGCGCTCCCGGGACGGGTATGAACACTGAAGCTTTCTTT	CSAPGTGMNTEAFF
NA	TRBV11-2	TRBJ2-7	TRBD1	TGTGCCAGCTCGGGACAGATAAACGAGCAGTACTTC	CASSGQINEQYF
NA	TRBV9	TRBJ1-6	NA	TGTGCCAGCAGAGACTCGGAAGACCCCTATAATTCACCCCTCCACTTT	CASRDSEDPYNSPLHF
few	TRBV2	TRBJ1-6	NA	TGTGCCAGCAGTAGCTTCCTCGGGGATTCACCCCTCCACTTT	CASSSFLGDSPLHF
many	TRBV7-9	TRBJ2-5	TRBD2	TGTGCCAGCAGTCTTAGACTAGCGGGACAAGAGACCCAGTACTTC	CASSLRLAGQETQYF
many	TRBV7-9	TRBJ1-2	TRBD1	TGTGCCAGCAGCCCGACGGACAGGGCCTATGGCTACACCTTC	CASSPTDRAYGYTF
many	TRBV7-9	TRBJ1-2	NA	TGTGCCAGCAGCTTAGCAGGTCAACAGGGTCGGAATGGCTACACCTTC	CASSLAGQQGRNGYTF
NA	TRBV7-2	TRBJ1-3	NA	TGTGCCAGCAGCGAGGGGCACTCTGGAAACACCATATATTTT	CASSEGHSGNTIYF
NA	TRBV11-2	TRBJ2-2	NA	TGTGCCAGCACTAATCCGAACACCGGGGAGCTGTTTTTT	CASTNPNTGELFF
once	TRBV29-1	TRBJ2-7	NA	TGCAGCTACAGGGCCCCCTACGAGCAGTACTTC	CSYRAPYEQYF
many	TRBV29-1	TRBJ1-1	TRBD1	TGCAGCGTTCCAGGACAGGGGGCTGAAGCTTTCTTT	CSVPGQGAEAFF
many	TRBV2	TRBJ2-5	NA	TGTGCCAGCAGTCCTTGGGACGTACAGACCCAGTACTTC	CASSPWDVQTQYF
NA	TRBV7-3	TRBJ1-1	NA	TGCGCCAGCAGCCTGAATCTTAGGGCAGACACTGAAGCTTTCTTT	CASSLNLRADTEAFF
NA	TRBV18	TRBJ2-3	NA	TGTGCCAGCTCACCAGTAGATACGCAGTATTTT	CASSPVDTQYF
few	TRBV5-4	TRBJ2-7	TRBD2	TGTGCCAGCAGTAATAGAGCGGGATCCTACGAGCAGTACTTC	CASSNRAGSYEQYF
many	TRBV9	TRBJ1-1	NA	TGTGCCAGCAGCGCAGTGCCGGGGAGCACTGAAGCTTTCTTT	CASSAVPGSTEAFF
once	TRBV29-1	TRBJ1-3	TRBD1	TGCAGCGTTGAGGGACAGGGGATCACCATATATTTT	CSVEGQGITIYF
few	TRBV19	TRBJ2-2	TRBD2	TGTGCCAGTAGTTCAGTAGCGGGAGTTCACACCGGGGAGCTGTTTTTT	CASSSVAGVHTGELFF
many	TRBV2	TRBJ1-5	NA	TGTGCCAGTACCAGGAGGACGAGTCAGCCCCAGCATTTT	CASTRRTSQPQHF
NA	TRBV10-3	TRBJ2-7	NA	TGTGCCATCAGTGAGTCCGGGGAGAGGGACGAGCAGTACTTC	CAISESGERDEQYF
many	TRBV10-3	TRBJ1-1	NA	TGTGCCATCAGTGAGTCGAACAGAATGAACACTGAAGCTTTCTTT	CAISESNRMNTEAFF
NA	TRBV12-5	TRBJ1-1	TRBD1	TGTGCTAGTGGCCCCGACAGGGGATCCACTGAAGCTTTCTTT	CASGPDRGSTEAFF
NA	TRBV9	TRBJ2-2	TRBD1	TGTGCCAGCAGCGTAGAGGGACAGGGGAGGTGGACCGGGGAGCTGTTTTTT	CASSVEGQGRWTGELFF
NA	TRBV5-1	TRBJ2-5	NA	TGCGCCAGCAGCTTGGATAGCGGATACCACCAAGAGACCCAGTACTTC	CASSLDSGYHQETQYF
NA	TRBV19	TRBJ2-7	NA	TGTGCCAGTAGCTACGCCTTGACAAGAACCTACGAGCAGTACTTC	CASSYALTRTYEQYF
few	TRBV2	TRBJ2-7	NA	TGTGCCAGCAGTGGAATATCTGCCTACGAGCAGTACTTC	CASSGISAYEQYF
NA	TRBV6-1	TRBJ1-2	NA	TGTGCCAGCAGTGACTGGCCTTACTATGGCTACACCTTC	CASSDWPYYGYTF
many	TRBV24-1	TRBJ1-1	NA	TGTGCCACCAGTGATAACAGGGAGACCCTTCTGGGCACTGAAGCTTTCTTT	CATSDNRETLLGTEAFF
NA	TRBV6-1	TRBJ2-2	TRBD1	TGTGCCAGCAGTGAAGGTCAGGGGGTCACCGGGGAGCTGTTTTTT	CASSEGQGVTGELFF
many	TRBV19	TRBJ1-4	NA	TGTGCCAGTAGTAGATACCGGGACGGCGAACTGTTTTTT	CASSRYRDGELFF
NA	TRBV5-5	TRBJ2-5	TRBD1	TGTGCCAGCAGATATACAGGGGGCTCACAGACCCAGTACTTC	CASRYTGGSQTQYF
NA	TRBV4-1	TRBJ2-7	NA	TGCGCCAGCAGCCTCTTCGCCCTTGGCGGAGGGGTATACGAGCAGTACTTC	CASSLFALGGGVYEQYF
NA	TRBV6-1	TRBJ1-2	TRBD1	TGTGCCAGCAGTATTGTTGCCGGGACAGATGGCTACACCTTC	CASSIVAGTDGYTF
NA	TRBV29-1	TRBJ2-5	TRBD1	TGCAGCGTGTCGACAGGGGACAGTACCCAGTACTTC	CSVSTGDSTQYF
many	TRBV7-8	TRBJ2-6	NA	TGTGCCAGCACCGCTTCCGATGGGGCCAACGTCCTGACTTTC	CASTASDGANVLTF
many	TRBV7-2	TRBJ1-4	TRBD1	TGTGCCAGCAACAACAGGGGTGCTAATGAAAAACTGTTTTTT	CASNNRGANEKLFF
NA	TRBV27	TRBJ1-6	NA	TGTGCCAGCAGTCCTGGGGGGAAATATTCACCCCTCCACTTT	CASSPGGKYSPLHF
many	TRBV7-9	TRBJ1-5	NA	TGTGCCAGCAGCTTAGGAGGACGGACCAGCAATCAGCCCCAGCATTTT	CASSLGGRTSNQPQHF